The rows below give T cell receptor beta chains drawn from one sample of a study of blood T cell repertoires in COVID-19. Clones were read by immunoSEQ multiplex PCR, and TCRdb kept only the in-frame ones, dropping some. The sample contains about 73,000 clones, roughly three quarters of which appear only once. The sequenced sample consisted of peripheral blood. These receptors were collected from a man aged 65-85 years with COVID-19, enrolled during active disease. The conserved cysteine and the conserved F or W are not part of the CDR3 here.

v_call cdr3_length cdr3_aa
TRBV18 10 ASSPRDYGYT
TRBV16 13 ASSQAGGPLGGYT
TRBV29-1 10 SVGRGLDTQY
TRBV14 14 ASSTGTYETRRGYT
TRBV15 15 ATSRDLAGPSSYEQY
TRBV25-1 12 ASSARQISNEQF
TRBV6-2/TRBV6-3 12 ASSYRTGYQPQH
TRBV29-1 13 SVGRLAGREDTQY
TRBV2 12 ASSPGTYNSPLH
TRBV7-9 15 ASNILGGGGLPDEQY
TRBV5-1 12 ASSWGQNTGELF
TRBV6-6 12 ASSLTGARTEAF
TRBV6-5 13 ASNLNRDRDTEAF
TRBV14 14 ASSQTSQATNEKLF
TRBV12-3/TRBV12-4 11 ASKLTANYGYT
TRBV6-5 12 ASSGDIRNQPQH
TRBV28 14 ASSPSPGQANTEAF